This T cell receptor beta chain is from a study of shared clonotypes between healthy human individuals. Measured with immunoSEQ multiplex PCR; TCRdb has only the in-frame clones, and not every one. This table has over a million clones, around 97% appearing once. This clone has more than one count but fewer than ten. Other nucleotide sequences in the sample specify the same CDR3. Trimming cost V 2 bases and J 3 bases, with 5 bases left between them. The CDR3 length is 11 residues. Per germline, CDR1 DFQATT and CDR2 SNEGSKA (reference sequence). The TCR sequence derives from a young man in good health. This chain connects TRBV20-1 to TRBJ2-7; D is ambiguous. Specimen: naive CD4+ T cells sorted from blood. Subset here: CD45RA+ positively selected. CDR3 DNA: TGCAGTGCTAGACTAGTCTACGAGCAGTACTTC. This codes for CSARLVYEQYF.